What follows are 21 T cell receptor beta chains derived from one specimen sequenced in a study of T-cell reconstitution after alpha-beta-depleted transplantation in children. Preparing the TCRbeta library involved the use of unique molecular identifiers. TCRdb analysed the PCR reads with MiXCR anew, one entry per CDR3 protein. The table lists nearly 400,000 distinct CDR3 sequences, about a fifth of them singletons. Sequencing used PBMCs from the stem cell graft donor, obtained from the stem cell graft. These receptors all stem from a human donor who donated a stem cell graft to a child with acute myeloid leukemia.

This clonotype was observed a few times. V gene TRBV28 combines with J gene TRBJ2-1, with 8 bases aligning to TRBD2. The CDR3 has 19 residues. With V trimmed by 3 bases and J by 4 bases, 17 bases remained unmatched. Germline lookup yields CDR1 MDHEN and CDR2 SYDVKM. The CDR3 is CASSFRSFLAGSLYNEQFF. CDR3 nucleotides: TGTGCCAGCAGTTTCCGTTCGTTCCTAGCGGGTAGCCTATACAATGAGCAGTTCTTC.

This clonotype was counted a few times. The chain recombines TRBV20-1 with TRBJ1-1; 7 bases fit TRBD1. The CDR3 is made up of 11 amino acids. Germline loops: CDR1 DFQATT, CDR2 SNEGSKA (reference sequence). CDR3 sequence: CRTTGDTEAFF. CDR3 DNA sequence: TGCAGGACAACAGGGGACACTGAAGCTTTCTTT.

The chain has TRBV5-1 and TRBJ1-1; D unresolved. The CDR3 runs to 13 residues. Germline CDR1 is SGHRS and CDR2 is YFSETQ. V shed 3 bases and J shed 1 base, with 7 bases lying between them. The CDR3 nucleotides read TGCGCCAGCAGCTCGAGAACGAACACTGAAGCTTTCTTT. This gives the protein CASSSRTNTEAFF.

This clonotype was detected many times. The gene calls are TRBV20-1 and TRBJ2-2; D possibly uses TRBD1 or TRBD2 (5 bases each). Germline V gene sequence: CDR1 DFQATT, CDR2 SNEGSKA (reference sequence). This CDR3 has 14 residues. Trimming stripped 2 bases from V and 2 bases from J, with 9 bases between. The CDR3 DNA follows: TGCAGTGCTAGACCCGGGACCAACACCGGGGAGCTGTTTTTT. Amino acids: CSARPGTNTGELFF.

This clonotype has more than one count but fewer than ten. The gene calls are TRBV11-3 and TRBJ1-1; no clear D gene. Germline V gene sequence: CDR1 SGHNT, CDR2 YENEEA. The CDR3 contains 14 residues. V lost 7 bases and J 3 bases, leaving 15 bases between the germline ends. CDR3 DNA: TGTGCCAGCACCCGACGGATGGAAGACACTGAAGCTTTCTTT. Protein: CASTRRMEDTEAFF.

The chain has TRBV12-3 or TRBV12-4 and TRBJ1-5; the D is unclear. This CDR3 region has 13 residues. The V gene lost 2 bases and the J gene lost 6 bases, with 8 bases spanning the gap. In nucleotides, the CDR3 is TGTGCCAGCAGTTTAAGGGAGGGTCAGCCCCAGCATTTT. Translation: CASSLREGQPQHF.

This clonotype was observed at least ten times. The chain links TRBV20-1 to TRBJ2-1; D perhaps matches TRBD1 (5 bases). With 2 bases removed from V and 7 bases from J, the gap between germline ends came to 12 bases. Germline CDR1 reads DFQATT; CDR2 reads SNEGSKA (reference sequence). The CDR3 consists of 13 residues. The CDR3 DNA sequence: TGCAGTGCTAGACCCAGGGTAATAAATGAGCAGTTCTTC. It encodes CSARPRVINEQFF.

As DNA, the CDR3 is TGTGCCAGTAGCTCCCAAGGTAGGGACACCTACTCCTACGAGCAGTACTTC. This codes for CASSSQGRDTYSYEQYF. The chain is built from TRBV19 and TRBJ2-7; TRBD1 is a possible D gene (6 bases). Per germline, CDR1 LNHDA and CDR2 SQIVND (reference sequence). The CDR3 has 17 residues. Trimming shortened V by 6 bases and J by 0 bases, and 21 bases separated the two germline ends.

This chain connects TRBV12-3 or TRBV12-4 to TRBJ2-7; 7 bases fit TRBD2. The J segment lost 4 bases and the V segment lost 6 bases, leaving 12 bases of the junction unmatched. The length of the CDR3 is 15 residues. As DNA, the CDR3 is TGTGCCAGCAGCTATCTTCTAGCGGAGAAATACGAGCAGTACTTC. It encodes CASSYLLAEKYEQYF.

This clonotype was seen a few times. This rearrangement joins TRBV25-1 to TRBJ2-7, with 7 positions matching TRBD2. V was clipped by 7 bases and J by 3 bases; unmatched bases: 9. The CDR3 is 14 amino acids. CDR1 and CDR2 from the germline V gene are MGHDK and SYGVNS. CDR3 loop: CASKGGSEDYEQYF. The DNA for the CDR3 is TGTGCCAGCAAGGGCGGGAGCGAGGACTACGAGCAGTACTTC.

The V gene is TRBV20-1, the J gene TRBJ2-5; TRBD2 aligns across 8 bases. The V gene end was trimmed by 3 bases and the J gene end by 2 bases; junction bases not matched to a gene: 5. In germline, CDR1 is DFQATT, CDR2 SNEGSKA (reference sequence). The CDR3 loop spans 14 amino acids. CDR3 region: CSASLAGKQETQYF. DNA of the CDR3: TGCAGTGCTAGCTTAGCGGGAAAACAAGAGACCCAGTACTTC.

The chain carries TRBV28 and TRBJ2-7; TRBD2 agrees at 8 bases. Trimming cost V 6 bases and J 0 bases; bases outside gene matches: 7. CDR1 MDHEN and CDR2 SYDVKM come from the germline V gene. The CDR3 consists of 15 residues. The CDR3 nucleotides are TGTGCCAGCAGGGATGTAGCGGGAAGCTCCTACGAGCAGTACTTC. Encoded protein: CASRDVAGSSYEQYF. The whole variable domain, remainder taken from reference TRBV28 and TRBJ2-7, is DVKVTQSSRYLVKRTGEKVFLECVQDMDHENMFWYRQDPGLGLRLIYFSYDVKMKEKGDIPEGYSVSREKKERFSLILESASTNQTSMYLCASRDVAGSSYEQYFGPGTRLTVT.

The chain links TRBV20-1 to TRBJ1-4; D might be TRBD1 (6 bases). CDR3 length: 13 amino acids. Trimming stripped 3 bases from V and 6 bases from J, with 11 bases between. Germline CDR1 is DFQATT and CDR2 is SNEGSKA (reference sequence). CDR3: CSARDSLDEKLFF. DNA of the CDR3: TGCAGTGCTAGGGACAGTCTAGATGAAAAACTGTTTTTT.

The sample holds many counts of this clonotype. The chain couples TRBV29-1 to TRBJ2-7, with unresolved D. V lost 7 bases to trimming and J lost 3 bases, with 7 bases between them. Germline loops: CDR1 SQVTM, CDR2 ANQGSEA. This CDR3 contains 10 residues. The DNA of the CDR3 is TGCAGCGCACTGGACTACGAGCAGTACTTC. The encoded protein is CSALDYEQYF.

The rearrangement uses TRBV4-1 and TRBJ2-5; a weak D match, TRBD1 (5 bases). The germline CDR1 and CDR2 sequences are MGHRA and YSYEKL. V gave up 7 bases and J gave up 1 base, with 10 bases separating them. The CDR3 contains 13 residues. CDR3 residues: CASTDGAQETQYF. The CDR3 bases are TGCGCCAGCACAGATGGGGCCCAAGAGACCCAGTACTTC.

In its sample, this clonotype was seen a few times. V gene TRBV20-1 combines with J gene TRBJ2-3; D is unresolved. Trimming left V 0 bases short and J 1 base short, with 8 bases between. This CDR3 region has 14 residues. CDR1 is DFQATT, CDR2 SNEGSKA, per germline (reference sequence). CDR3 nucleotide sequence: TGCAGTGCTAGAGATCCGACCCGCACAGATACGCAGTATTTT. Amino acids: CSARDPTRTDTQYF.

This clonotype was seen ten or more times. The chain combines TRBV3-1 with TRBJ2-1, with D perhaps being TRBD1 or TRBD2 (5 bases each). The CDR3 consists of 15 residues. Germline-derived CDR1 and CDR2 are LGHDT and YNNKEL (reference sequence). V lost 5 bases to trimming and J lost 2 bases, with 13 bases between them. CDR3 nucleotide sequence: TGTGCCAGCAGCTTAAGGGACCGGGCCTACAATGAGCAGTTCTTC. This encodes CASSLRDRAYNEQFF.

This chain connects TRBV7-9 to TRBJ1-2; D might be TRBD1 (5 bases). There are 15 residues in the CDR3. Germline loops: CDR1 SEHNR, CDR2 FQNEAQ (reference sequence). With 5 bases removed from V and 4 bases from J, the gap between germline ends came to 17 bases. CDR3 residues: CASSPLGAGPYGYTF. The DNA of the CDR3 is TGTGCCAGCAGCCCCTTAGGGGCGGGACCCTATGGCTACACCTTC.

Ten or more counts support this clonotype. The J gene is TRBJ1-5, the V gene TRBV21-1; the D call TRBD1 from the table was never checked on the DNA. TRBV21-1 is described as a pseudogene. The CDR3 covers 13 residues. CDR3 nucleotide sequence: TGTGCCAGCAATGGGCGGTTCGATCAGCCCCAGCATTTT. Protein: CASNGRFDQPQHF.

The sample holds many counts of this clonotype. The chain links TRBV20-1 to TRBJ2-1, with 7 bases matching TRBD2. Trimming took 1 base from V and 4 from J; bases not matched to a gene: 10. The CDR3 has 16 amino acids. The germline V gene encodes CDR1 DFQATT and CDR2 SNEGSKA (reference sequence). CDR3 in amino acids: CSARVAELADYNEQFF. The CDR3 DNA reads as TGCAGTGCTAGAGTGGCCGAGCTAGCGGATTACAATGAGCAGTTCTTC.

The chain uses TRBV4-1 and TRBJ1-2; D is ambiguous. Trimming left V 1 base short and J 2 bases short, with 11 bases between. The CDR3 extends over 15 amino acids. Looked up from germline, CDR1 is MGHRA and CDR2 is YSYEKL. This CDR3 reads CASSQGVGQNYGYTF. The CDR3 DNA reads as TGCGCCAGCAGCCAAGGGGTCGGTCAGAACTATGGCTACACCTTC.